This TCR beta chain was retrieved from a study of shared clonotypes between healthy human individuals. Study overall: Plates per donor: three CD4 naive, three CD4 memory, two CD8 naive, one CD8 memory.

Profiling relied on immunoSEQ multiplex PCR, and the TCRdb table lists in-frame clones only, not all of them. The repertoire has fewer than 2.5 million clones, roughly 93% of them found once; the top ten carry 0.36%. Researchers partitioned CD4+ cells into CD45RA+ naive and CD45RA-negative memory subsets. A remark on this clone: Other DNA sequences in this specimen translate into the identical CDR3.

After removal of 4 bases from V and 1 base from J, the junction contained 3 bases not matched to a gene. This CDR3 contains 14 residues. CDR1 MDHEN and CDR2 SYDVKM come from the germline V gene. The chain joins TRBV28 to TRBJ1-1; TRBD1 matches at 7 bases. The specimen sequenced was naive CD4+ T cells from PBMCs. Subset: CD45RA+ positively selected. The receptor was isolated from a man younger than 35 in good health. Some clones in this sample may be carry-over from other donors' samples. CDR3 residues: CASSSTGENTEAFF. The CDR3 DNA sequence: TGTGCCAGCAGTTCCACAGGGGAGAACACTGAAGCTTTCTTT.